These 5 T cell receptor beta chains originate from one sample sequenced in a study of blood T cell repertoires in COVID-19. Data came from immunoSEQ multiplex PCR; TCRdb stores just in-frame clones and leaves some out. The sample consists of about 200,000 clones, 89% of them appearing once. Sequencing was performed on PBMCs or T cells enriched from blood (not recorded which). The receptors were sampled from a woman aged 25 to 39 with acute COVID-19.

This chain joins TRBV7-8 and TRBJ1-2, with TRBD1 matching over 7 bases. The ends lost 1 base at V and 13 bases at J; junction bases unmatched: 15. The CDR3 runs to 15 residues. The germline CDR1 and CDR2 sequences are SGHVS and FQNEAQ. CDR3 residues: CASSLGAGQRFQGTF. As DNA, the CDR3 is TGTGCCAGCAGCTTAGGCGCGGGACAGCGTTTTCAAGGCACCTTC.

The rearrangement links TRBV9 to TRBJ1-2; TRBD1 aligns across 9 bases. Per the germline V gene, CDR1 is SGDLS and CDR2 is YYNGEE. V dropped 8 bases and J dropped 8; count of bases not matched to a gene: 4. This CDR3 is built from 11 residues. The CDR3 DNA is TGTGCCAGTACAGGGGGCGACGGCTACACCTTC. It is translated as CASTGGDGYTF.

Written as DNA, the CDR3 is TGTGCCAGCAAGGAATTGAGGGATTCACCCCTCCACTTT. Its protein product is CASKELRDSPLHF. This chain links TRBV6-5 with TRBJ1-6; D is uncertain. Trimming cost V 7 bases and J 8 bases, with 12 bases left between them. The CDR3 spans 13 residues. Looked up from germline, CDR1 is MNHEY and CDR2 is SVGAGI.

A few counts support this clone. The chain has TRBV15 and TRBJ1-3; the D gene is possibly TRBD1 (5 bases). In germline, CDR1 is LNHNV, CDR2 YYDKDF (reference sequence). V lost 3 bases, J lost 0 bases, and 9 bases lay in between. This CDR3 spans 15 amino acids. The CDR3 DNA reads TGTGCCACCAGCAGTACCAGGGACTCTGGAAACACCATATATTTT. Its translation is CATSSTRDSGNTIYF.

CDR3: CASSPGGADTQYF. The CDR3 DNA sequence: TGTGCCAGCAGCCCCGGAGGGGCAGATACGCAGTATTTT. The chain joins TRBV5-8 to TRBJ2-3, with a possible D match to TRBD2 (6 bases). The CDR3 is 13 amino acids. Germline CDR1 and CDR2: SGHTS and YDEGEE. Deletions cut 4 bases from V and 4 bases from J, with 10 bases between.